One TCR beta chain is described in this entry. The data were taken from a study of T-cell reconstitution after alpha-beta-depleted transplantation in children. Germline trimming cut 2 bases from V and 5 bases from J; bases unmatched to any gene: 10. CDR1 is MNHEY and CDR2 is SMNVEV in the germline V gene (reference sequence). The CDR3 length is 16 residues. A TCRbeta library incorporating unique molecular identifiers was prepared. TCRdb ran MiXCR on the PCR reads and lists one entry per CDR3 protein. The table shows nearly 550,000 distinct CDR3 sequences, with around 16% occurring only once. This chain uses TRBV27 with TRBJ2-3; 7 bases line up with TRBD2. The sequence derives from a human donor who donated a stem cell graft to a child with acute lymphoblastic leukemia. The sequencing used PBMCs from the stem cell graft donor, collected from the stem cell graft. CDR3 DNA: TGTGCCAGCAGTTTAAGGGCTAGCGGAATCGGAGATACGCAGTATTTT. Amino acids: CASSLRASGIGDTQYF.